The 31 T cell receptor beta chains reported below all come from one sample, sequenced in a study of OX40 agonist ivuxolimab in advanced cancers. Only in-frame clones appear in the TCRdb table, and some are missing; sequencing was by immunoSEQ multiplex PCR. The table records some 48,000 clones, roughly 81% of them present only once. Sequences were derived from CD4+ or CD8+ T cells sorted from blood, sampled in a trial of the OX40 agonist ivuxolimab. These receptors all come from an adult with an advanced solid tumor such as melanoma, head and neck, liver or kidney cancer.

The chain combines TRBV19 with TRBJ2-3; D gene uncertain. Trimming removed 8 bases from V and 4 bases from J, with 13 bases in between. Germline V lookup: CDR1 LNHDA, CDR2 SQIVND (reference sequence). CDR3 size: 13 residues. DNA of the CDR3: TGTGCCAGTGGCCTGGGCCGGGCAGATACGCAGTATTTT. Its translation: CASGLGRADTQYF. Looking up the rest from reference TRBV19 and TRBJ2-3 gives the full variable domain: DGGITQSPKYLFRKEGQNVTLSCEQNLNHDAMYWYRQDPGQGLRLIYYSQIVNDFQKGDIAEGYSVSREKKESFPLTVTSAQKNPTAFYLCASGLGRADTQYFGPGTRLTVL.

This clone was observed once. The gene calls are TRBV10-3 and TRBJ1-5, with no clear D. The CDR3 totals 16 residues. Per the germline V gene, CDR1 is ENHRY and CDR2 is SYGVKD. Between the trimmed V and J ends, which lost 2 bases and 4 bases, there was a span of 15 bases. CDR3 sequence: CAISETSSGANQPQHF. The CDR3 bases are TGTGCCATCAGTGAGACCTCTTCCGGCGCAAATCAGCCCCAGCATTTT.

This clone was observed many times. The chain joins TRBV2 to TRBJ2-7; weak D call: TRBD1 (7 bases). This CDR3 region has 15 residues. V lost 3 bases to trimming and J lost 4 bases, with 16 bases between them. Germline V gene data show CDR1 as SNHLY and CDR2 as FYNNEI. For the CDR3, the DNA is TGTGCCAGCAGTGACAGGGGGACTGGATCGTACGAGCAGTACTTC. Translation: CASSDRGTGSYEQYF. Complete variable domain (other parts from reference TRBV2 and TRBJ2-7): EPEVTQTPSHQVTQMGQEVILRCVPISNHLYFYWYRQILGQKVEFLVSFYNNEISEKSEIFDDQFSVERPDGSNFTLKIRSTKLEDSAMYFCASSDRGTGSYEQYFGPGTRLTVT.

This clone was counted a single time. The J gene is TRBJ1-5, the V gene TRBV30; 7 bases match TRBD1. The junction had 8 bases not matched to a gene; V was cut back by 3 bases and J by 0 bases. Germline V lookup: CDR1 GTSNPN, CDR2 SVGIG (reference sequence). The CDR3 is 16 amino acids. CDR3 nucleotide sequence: TGTGCCTGGAGCGCCGGGACAGCTTATAGCAATCAGCCCCAGCATTTT. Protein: CAWSAGTAYSNQPQHF.

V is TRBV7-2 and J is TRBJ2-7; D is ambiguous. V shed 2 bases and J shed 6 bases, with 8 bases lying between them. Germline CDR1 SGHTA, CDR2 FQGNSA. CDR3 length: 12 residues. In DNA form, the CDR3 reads TGTGCCAGCAGCTTAATTGTGGGCGAGCAGTACTTC. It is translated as CASSLIVGEQYF.

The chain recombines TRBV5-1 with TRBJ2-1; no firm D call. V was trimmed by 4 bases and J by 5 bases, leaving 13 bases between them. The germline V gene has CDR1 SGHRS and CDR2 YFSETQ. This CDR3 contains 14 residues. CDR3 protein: CASSEEITNNEQFF. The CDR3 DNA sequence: TGCGCCAGCAGCGAGGAGATCACCAACAATGAGCAGTTCTTC.

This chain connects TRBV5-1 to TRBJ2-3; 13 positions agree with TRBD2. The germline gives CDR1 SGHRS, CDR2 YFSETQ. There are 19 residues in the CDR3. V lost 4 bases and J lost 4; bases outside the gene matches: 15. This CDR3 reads CASSAFPTSGRAGADTQYF. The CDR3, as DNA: TGCGCCAGCAGCGCATTCCCCACTAGCGGGAGGGCCGGGGCAGATACGCAGTATTTT.

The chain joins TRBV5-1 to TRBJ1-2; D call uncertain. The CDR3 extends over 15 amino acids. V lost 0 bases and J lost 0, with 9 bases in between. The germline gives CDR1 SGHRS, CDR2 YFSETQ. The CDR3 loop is CASSLDPVANYGYTF. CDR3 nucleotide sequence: TGCGCCAGCAGCTTGGATCCAGTAGCTAACTATGGCTACACCTTC. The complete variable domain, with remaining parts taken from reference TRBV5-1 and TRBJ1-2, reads KAGVTQTPRYLIKTRGQQVTLSCSPISGHRSVSWYQQTPGQGLQFLFEYFSETQRNKGNFPGRFSGRQFSNSRSEMNVSTLELGDSALYLCASSLDPVANYGYTFGSGTRLTVV.

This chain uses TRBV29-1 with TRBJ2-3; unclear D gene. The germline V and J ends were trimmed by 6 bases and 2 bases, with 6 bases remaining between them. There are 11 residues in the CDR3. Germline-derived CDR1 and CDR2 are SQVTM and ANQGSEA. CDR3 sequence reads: CSVLTTDTQYF. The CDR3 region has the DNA TGCAGCGTACTTACCACAGATACGCAGTATTTT.

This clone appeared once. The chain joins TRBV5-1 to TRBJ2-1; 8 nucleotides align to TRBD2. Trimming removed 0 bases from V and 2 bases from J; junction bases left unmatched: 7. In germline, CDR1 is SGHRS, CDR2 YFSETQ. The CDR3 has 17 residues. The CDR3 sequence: CASSLVAGRATYNEQFF. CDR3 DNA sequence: TGCGCCAGCAGCTTGGTTGCCGGGAGGGCCACCTACAATGAGCAGTTCTTC.

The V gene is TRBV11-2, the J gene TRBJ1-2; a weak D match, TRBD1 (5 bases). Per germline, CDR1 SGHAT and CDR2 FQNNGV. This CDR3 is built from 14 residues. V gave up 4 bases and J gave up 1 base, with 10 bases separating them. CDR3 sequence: CASSYSQGNYGYTF. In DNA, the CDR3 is TGTGCCAGCAGCTACTCCCAGGGTAACTATGGCTACACCTTC.

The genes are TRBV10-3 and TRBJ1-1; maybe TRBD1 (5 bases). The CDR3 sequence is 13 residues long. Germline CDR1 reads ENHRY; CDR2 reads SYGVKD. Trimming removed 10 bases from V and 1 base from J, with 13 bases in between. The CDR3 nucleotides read TGTGCCACTTGCCCTGGGGGGAACACTGAAGCTTTCTTT. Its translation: CATCPGGNTEAFF.

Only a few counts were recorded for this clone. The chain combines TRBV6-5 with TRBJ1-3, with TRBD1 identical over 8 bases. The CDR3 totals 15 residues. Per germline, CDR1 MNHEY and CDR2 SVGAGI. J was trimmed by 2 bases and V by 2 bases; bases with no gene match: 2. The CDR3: CASSYKTGAGNTIYF. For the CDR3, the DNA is TGTGCCAGCAGTTACAAGACAGGGGCTGGAAACACCATATATTTT.

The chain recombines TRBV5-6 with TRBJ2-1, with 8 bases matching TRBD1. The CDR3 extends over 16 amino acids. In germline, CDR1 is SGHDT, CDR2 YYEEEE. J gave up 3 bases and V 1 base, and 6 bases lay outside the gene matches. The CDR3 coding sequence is TGTGCCAGCAGCTTGTACGAGACAGGGGTCTACAATGAGCAGTTCTTC. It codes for CASSLYETGVYNEQFF.

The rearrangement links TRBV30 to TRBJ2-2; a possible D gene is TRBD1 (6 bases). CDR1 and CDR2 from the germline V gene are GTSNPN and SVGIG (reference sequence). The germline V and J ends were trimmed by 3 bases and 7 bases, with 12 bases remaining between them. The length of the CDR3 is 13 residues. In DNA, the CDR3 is TGTGCCTGGAGGGTGGGGGCTGGCGGGGAGCTGTTTTTT. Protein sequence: CAWRVGAGGELFF.

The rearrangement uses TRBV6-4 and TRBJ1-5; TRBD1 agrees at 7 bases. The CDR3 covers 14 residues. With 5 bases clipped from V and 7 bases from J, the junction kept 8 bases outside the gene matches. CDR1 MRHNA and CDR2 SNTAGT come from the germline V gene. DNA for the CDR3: TGTGCCAGCAGTCGTACAGGGGTAGGCCAGCCCCAGCATTTT. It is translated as CASSRTGVGQPQHF.

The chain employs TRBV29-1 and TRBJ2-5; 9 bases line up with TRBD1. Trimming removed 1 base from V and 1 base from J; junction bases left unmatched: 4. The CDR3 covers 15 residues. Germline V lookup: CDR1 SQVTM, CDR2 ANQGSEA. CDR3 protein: CSVEGTGVFQETQYF. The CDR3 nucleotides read TGCAGCGTTGAAGGGACAGGGGTTTTCCAAGAGACCCAGTACTTC.

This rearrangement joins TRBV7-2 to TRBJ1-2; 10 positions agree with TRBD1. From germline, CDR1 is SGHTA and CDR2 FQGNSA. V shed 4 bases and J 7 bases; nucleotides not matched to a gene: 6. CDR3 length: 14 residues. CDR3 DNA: TGTGCCAGCAGCTCATCTCGGACAGGGGGTGGCTACACCTTC. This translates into CASSSSRTGGGYTF.

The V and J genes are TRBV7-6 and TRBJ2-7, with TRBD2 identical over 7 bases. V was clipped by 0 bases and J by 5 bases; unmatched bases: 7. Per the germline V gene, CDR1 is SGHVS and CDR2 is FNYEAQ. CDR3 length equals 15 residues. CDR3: CASSLAGGGLNEQYF. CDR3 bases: TGTGCCAGCAGCTTAGCTGGGGGGGGTTTGAACGAGCAGTACTTC.

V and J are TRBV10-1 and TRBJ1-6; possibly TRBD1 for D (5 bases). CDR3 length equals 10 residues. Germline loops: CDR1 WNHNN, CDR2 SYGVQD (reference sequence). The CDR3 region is CAPGTSPLHF. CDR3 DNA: TGCGCTCCCGGGACCTCACCCCTCCACTTT.

CDR3 coding DNA: TGTGCCAGCAGATCTACCGGACAGGGGAACGACGAGCAGTACTTC. Translating it yields CASRSTGQGNDEQYF. J is TRBJ2-7 and V is TRBV7-2, with TRBD1 matching over 9 bases. CDR1 and CDR2 from the germline V gene are SGHTA and FQGNSA. The length of the CDR3 is 15 residues. After removal of 6 bases from V and 5 bases from J, the junction contained 11 bases not matched to a gene.

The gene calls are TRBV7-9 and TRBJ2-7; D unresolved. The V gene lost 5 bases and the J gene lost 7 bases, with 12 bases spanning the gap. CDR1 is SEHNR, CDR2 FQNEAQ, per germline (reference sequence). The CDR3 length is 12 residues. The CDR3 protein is CASSPGRPEQYF. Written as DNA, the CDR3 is TGTGCCAGCAGCCCCGGCCGGCCGGAGCAGTACTTC. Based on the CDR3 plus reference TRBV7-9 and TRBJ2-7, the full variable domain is DTGVSQNPRHKITKRGQNVTFRCDPISEHNRLYWYRQTLGQGPEFLTYFQNEAQLEKSRLLSDRFSAERPKGSFSTLEIQRTEQGDSAMYLCASSPGRPEQYFGPGTRLTVT.

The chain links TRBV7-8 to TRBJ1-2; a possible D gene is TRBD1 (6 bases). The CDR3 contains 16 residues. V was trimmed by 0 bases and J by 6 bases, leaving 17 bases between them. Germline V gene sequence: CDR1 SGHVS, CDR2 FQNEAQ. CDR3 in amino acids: CASSLALGDRMDGYTF. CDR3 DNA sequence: TGTGCCAGCAGCTTAGCGTTGGGAGACAGGATGGATGGCTACACCTTC.

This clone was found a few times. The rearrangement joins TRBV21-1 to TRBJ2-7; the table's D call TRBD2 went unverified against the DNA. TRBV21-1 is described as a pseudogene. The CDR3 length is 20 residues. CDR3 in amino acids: CASSKVRDYTPSLYSYEQYF. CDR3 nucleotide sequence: TGTGCCAGCAGCAAAGTAAGGGACTATACTCCATCGCTATACTCCTACGAGCAGTACTTC.

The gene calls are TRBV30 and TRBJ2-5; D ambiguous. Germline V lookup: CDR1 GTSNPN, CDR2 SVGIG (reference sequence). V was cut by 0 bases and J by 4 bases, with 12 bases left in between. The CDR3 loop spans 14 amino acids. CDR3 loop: CAWSVLVGRETQYF. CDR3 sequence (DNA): TGTGCCTGGAGTGTACTGGTGGGAAGAGAGACCCAGTACTTC.

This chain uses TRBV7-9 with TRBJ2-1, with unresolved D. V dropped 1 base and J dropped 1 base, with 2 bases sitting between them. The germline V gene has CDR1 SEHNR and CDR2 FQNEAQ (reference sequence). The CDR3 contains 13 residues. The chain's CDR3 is CASSLGSYNEQFF. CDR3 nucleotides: TGTGCCAGCAGCTTAGGATCCTACAATGAGCAGTTCTTC.

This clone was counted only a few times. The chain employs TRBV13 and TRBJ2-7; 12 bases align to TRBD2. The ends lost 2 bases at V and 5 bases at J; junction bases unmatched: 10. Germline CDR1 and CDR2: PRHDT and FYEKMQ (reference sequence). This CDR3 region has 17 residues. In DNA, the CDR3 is TGTGCCAGCAGCTTAACCTCAGGACTAGCGGGAATCAACGAGCAGTACTTC. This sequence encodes CASSLTSGLAGINEQYF.

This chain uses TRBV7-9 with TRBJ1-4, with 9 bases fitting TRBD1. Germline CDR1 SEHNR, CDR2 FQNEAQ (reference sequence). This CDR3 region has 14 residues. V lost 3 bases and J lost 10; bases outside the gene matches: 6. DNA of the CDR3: TGTGCCAGCAGCTTGGGGACAGGGTTCGGAAAACTGTTTTTT. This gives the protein CASSLGTGFGKLFF.

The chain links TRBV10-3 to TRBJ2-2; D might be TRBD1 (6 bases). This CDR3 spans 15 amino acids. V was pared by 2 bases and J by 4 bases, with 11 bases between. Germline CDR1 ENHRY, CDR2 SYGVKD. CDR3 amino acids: CAISEQGMGTGELFF. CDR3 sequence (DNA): TGTGCCATCAGTGAGCAGGGGATGGGCACCGGGGAGCTGTTTTTT.

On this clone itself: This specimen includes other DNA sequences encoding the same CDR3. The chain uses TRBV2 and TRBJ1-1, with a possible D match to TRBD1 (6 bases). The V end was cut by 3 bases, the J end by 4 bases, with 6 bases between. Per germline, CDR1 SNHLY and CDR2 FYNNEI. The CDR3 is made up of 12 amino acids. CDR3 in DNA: TGTGCCAGCAGTGACAGGGGCACTGAAGCTTTCTTT. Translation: CASSDRGTEAFF. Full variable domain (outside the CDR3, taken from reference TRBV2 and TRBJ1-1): EPEVTQTPSHQVTQMGQEVILRCVPISNHLYFYWYRQILGQKVEFLVSFYNNEISEKSEIFDDQFSVERPDGSNFTLKIRSTKLEDSAMYFCASSDRGTEAFFGQGTRLTVV.

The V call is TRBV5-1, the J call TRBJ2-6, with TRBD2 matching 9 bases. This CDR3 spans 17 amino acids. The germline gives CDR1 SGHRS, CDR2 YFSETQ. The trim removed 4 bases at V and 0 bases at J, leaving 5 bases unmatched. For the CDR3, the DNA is TGCGCCAGCAGCGCCCTAGCGGGGCCCTCTGGGGCCAACGTCCTGACTTTC. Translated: CASSALAGPSGANVLTF.